This entry describes one T cell receptor (beta chain). The data belong to a study of shared clonotypes between healthy human individuals. At the deep level, the assay was run. Some clones are missing from TCRdb's copy, which holds only in-frame ones; the method was immunoSEQ multiplex PCR. Of roughly 1,500,000 clones listed, under 99% are singletons. The donors were adults (healthy and HIV-negative) with no recent acute infections or vaccinations. V shed 2 bases and J shed 2 bases, with 11 bases lying between them. Germline V gene sequence: CDR1 SGHDT, CDR2 YYEEEE. The CDR3 sequence is 14 residues long.

The sequenced sample was naive CD4+ T cells sorted from blood. Subset: CD45RA+ positively selected. This clonotype originated in a young man in good health. This chain connects TRBV5-6 to TRBJ2-7; D unresolved. The CDR3 here is CASSFRPQAYEQYF. The CDR3 bases are TGTGCCAGCAGCTTTCGACCGCAGGCCTACGAGCAGTACTTC.